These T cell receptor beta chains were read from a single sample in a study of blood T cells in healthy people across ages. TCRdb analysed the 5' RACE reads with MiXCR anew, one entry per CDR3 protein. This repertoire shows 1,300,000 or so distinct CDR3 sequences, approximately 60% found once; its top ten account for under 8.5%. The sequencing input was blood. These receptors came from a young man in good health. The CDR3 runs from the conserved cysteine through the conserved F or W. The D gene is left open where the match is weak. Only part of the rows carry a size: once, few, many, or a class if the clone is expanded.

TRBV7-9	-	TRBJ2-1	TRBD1	CASSPGQGADEQFF	TGTGCCAGCAGCCCCGGACAGGGGGCGGATGAGCAGTTCTTC
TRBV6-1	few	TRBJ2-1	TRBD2	CASSEDPAAGVAYNEQFF	TGTGCCAGCAGTGAAGACCCCGCAGCGGGAGTAGCCTACAATGAGCAGTTCTTC
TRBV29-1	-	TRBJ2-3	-	CSVVGGEGTDTQYF	TGCAGCGTTGTCGGGGGCGAAGGCACAGATACGCAGTATTTT
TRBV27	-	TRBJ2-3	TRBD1	CASSGTESTDTQYF	TGTGCCAGCTCTGGGACAGAGAGCACAGATACGCAGTATTTT
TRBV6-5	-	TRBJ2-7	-	CASSYYAGSSYEQYF	TGTGCCAGCAGTTATTACGCGGGAAGCTCCTACGAGCAGTACTTC
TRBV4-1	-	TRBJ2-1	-	CASSQDRYEQFF	TGCGCCAGCAGCCAAGATCGGTATGAGCAGTTCTTC
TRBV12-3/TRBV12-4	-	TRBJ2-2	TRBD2	CASSLVGGTGELFF	TGTGCCAGCAGTTTAGTCGGGGGGACCGGGGAGCTGTTTTTT
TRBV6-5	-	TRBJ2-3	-	CASSYGGRGKNTDTQYF	TGTGCCAGCAGTTACGGAGGCCGCGGGAAGAACACAGATACGCAGTATTTT
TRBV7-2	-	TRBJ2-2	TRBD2	CASSLGLAGTTGELFF	TGTGCCAGCAGCTTAGGACTAGCGGGGACCACCGGGGAGCTGTTTTTT
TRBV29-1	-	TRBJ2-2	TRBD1	CSVGPGTGVKMDTGELFF	TGCAGCGTTGGGCCCGGGACAGGGGTTAAAATGGACACCGGGGAGCTGTTTTTT
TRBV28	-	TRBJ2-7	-	CAAGLTYEQYF	TGTGCCGCAGGTCTTACCTACGAGCAGTACTTC
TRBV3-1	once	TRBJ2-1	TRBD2	CASSTLRTSGSLNEQFF	TGTGCCAGCTCGACATTGAGGACTAGCGGGTCCCTCAATGAGCAGTTCTTC
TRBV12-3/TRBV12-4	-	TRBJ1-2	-	CASSLDGVDYGYTF	TGTGCCAGCAGTTTAGACGGGGTCGACTATGGCTACACCTTC
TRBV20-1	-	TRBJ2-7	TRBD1	CSAPDRARVGEQYF	TGCAGTGCTCCCGACAGGGCGAGGGTGGGCGAGCAGTACTTC
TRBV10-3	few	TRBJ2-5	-	CAISDAGELDPQETQYF	TGTGCCATCAGTGACGCGGGTGAACTAGACCCACAAGAGACCCAGTACTTC
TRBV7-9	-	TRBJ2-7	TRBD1	CASSPQNRGFYEQYF	TGTGCCAGCAGCCCACAAAACAGGGGATTCTACGAGCAGTACTTC
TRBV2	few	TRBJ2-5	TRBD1	CASNPGQGETQYF	TGTGCCAGCAACCCTGGACAGGGGGAGACCCAGTACTTC
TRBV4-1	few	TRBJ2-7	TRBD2	CASSQDLNGGWEQYF	TGCGCCAGCAGCCAAGATCTGAACGGGGGGTGGGAGCAGTACTTC
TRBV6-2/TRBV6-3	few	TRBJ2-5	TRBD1	CATLWDRGRETQYF	TGTGCCACTCTCTGGGACAGGGGGCGAGAGACCCAGTACTTC